The entry that follows covers one TCR beta chain sequence. Its antigen is as yet unknown. Some clones are missing from TCRdb's copy, which holds only in-frame ones; the method was immunoSEQ multiplex PCR. The table has 52,000 or so clones, over 85% seen once. Germline V CDR1 and CDR2: LGHNA, YNFKEQ. This CDR3 is 15 amino acids long. Trimming pared 1 base from V and 2 bases from J, leaving 12 bases between. This sample is part of a study of OX40 agonist ivuxolimab in advanced cancers. Study-wide background: Ivuxolimab, an antibody that agonizes OX40 (CD134), was administered to the patients. Ivuxolimab was administered intravenously to patients at 0.01 to 10 mg/kg every 2 weeks. Partial responses were recorded for three patients, including one with hepatocellular carcinoma and two with cutaneous melanoma. Notes on the study in general: Researchers did not determine the expanded peripheral T cells' antigen specificity.

The TCR was taken from an adult with an advanced solid tumor such as melanoma, head and neck, liver or kidney cancer. The source was CD4+ or CD8+ T cells sorted from blood, collected in a trial of the OX40 agonist ivuxolimab. This rearrangement joins TRBV4-2 to TRBJ2-7; D is unclear. CDR3 sequence: CASSQVEGNTYEQYF. In DNA, the CDR3 is TGTGCCAGCAGCCAAGTGGAAGGGAACACCTACGAGCAGTACTTC.